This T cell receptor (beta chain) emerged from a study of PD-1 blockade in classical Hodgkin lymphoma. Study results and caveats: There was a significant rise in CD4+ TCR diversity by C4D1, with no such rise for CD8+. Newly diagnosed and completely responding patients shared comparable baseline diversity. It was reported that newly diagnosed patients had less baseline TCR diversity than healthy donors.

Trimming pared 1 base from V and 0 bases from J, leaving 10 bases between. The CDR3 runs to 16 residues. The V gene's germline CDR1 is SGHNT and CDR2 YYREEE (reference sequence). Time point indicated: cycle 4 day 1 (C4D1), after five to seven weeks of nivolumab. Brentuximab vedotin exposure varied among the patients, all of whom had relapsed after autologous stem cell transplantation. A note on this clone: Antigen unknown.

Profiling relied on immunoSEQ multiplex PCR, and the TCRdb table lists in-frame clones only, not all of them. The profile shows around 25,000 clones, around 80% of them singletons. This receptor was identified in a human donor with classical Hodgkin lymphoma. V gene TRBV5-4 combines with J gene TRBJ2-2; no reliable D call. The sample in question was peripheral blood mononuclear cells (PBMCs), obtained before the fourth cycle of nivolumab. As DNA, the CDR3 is TGTGCCAGCAGCTTGATCGTCAGCTCGAACACCGGGGAGCTGTTTTTT. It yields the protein CASSLIVSSNTGELFF.